The present T cell receptor (beta chain) was sequenced within a study of T cell changes during pregnancy in multiple sclerosis. Sequencing used immunoSEQ multiplex PCR; TCRdb keeps in-frame clones, though not all of them. The sample lists roughly 83,000 clones; 90% to 95% were seen once. Deletions cut 4 bases from V and 5 bases from J, with 11 bases between. Germline V gene sequence: CDR1 SGHAT, CDR2 FQNNGV. The CDR3 is 13 residues long. The receptor was derived from a female donor in good health, serving as a control in a pregnancy study. Some clones in this sample may be carry-over from other donors' samples. The source was PBMCs, collected in the first trimester of pregnancy. The rearrangement joins TRBV11-2 to TRBJ1-1; a weak D match, TRBD1 (5 bases). The CDR3 DNA reads TGTGCCAGCAGCTCTTGGGGCTATACTGAAGCTTTCTTT. Protein: CASSSWGYTEAFF.